Following are 6 T cell receptor beta chains from one sample sequenced in a study of T cell changes during pregnancy in multiple sclerosis. The table came from immunoSEQ multiplex PCR; TCRdb's copy has only in-frame clones and leaves some out. The sample lists approximately 90,000 clones, around 94% occurring once. The specimen was peripheral blood, collected in the third trimester of pregnancy. These receptors were obtained from a female donor with multiple sclerosis, enrolled in a pregnancy study.

The V call is TRBV5-4, the J call TRBJ2-7; 10 bases agree with TRBD2. V dropped 4 bases and J dropped 2; count of bases not matched to a gene: 6. The CDR3 runs 15 residues. Germline V gene sequence: CDR1 SGHNT, CDR2 YYREEE (reference sequence). The CDR3 DNA reads TGTGCCAGCAGCCCCGGGACTAGCGCTACCTACGAGCAGTACTTC. It encodes CASSPGTSATYEQYF.

The rearrangement uses TRBV9 and TRBJ2-5; the match to TRBD2 covers 7 bases. CDR3 size: 13 residues. Per germline, CDR1 SGDLS and CDR2 YYNGEE. The trim removed 4 bases at V and 3 bases at J, leaving 3 bases unmatched. CDR3 residues: CASSPGTKETQYF. In DNA, the CDR3 is TGTGCCAGCAGCCCTGGGACTAAAGAGACCCAGTACTTC.

The chain links TRBV28 to TRBJ2-7; the match to TRBD1 covers 7 bases. V gave up 5 bases and J gave up 5 bases; unmatched junction bases: 3. The germline V gene has CDR1 MDHEN and CDR2 SYDVKM. There are 12 residues in the CDR3. DNA of the CDR3: TGTGCCAGCAGTGCCGACAGGGACGAGCAGTACTTC. It encodes CASSADRDEQYF. The variable domain in full, completed from reference TRBV28 and TRBJ2-7, reads DVKVTQSSRYLVKRTGEKVFLECVQDMDHENMFWYRQDPGLGLRLIYFSYDVKMKEKGDIPEGYSVSREKKERFSLILESASTNQTSMYLCASSADRDEQYFGPGTRLTVT.

The rearrangement links TRBV6-1 to TRBJ2-2; 9 nucleotides align to TRBD1. V lost 3 bases, J lost 4 bases, and 12 bases stayed unmatched. This CDR3 contains 18 residues. Germline lookup yields CDR1 MNHNS and CDR2 SASEGT. CDR3 nucleotide sequence: TGTGCCAGCAGTGAGGAGAACAGGGGGCTTAGAATCACCGGGGAGCTGTTTTTT. It encodes CASSEENRGLRITGELFF.

The CDR3 DNA sequence: TGTGCCAGCAGTTGGGAGACAGGGGGCGGTAGGTACACTGAAGCTTTCTTT. It codes for CASSWETGGGRYTEAFF. This chain joins TRBV28 and TRBJ1-1; 10 bases fit TRBD1. The J segment lost 3 bases and the V segment lost 4 bases, leaving 11 bases of the junction unmatched. The CDR3 has 17 amino acids. CDR1 is MDHEN and CDR2 is SYDVKM in the germline V gene.

The chain combines TRBV29-1 with TRBJ2-1; perhaps TRBD2 as D (5 bases). The CDR3 sequence is 15 residues long. V shed 1 base and J shed 7 bases, with 17 bases lying between them. Germline CDR1 and CDR2: SQVTM and ANQGSEA. In DNA, the CDR3 is TGCAGCGTTGAAGGTCGGGTGGATGGAGGTAATGAGCAGTTCTTC. It is translated as CSVEGRVDGGNEQFF.